Listed below are T cell receptor beta chains from one sample, sequenced in a study of T cell responses to AZD1222 COVID-19 vaccine. Profiling relied on immunoSEQ multiplex PCR, and the TCRdb table lists in-frame clones only, not all of them. Of about 160,000 clones listed, about 90% are singletons. Sequencing used peripheral blood, obtained on day 0 of MenACWY control vaccination. These receptors all stem from an adult in good health. The CDR3 runs from the conserved cysteine through the conserved F or W. D genes are given only for firm matches. Expanded clones get a size class; other rows say once, few or many, or leave the size out.

TGTGCCAGCAGTTTGGGTGCGGATGGCTACACCTTC CASSLGADGYTF TRBV28 . TRBJ1-2 .
TGTGCCAGCAGTGTTGCCGGGCCCCGGACTGAAGCTTTCTTT CASSVAGPRTEAFF TRBV2 . TRBJ1-1 .
TGTGCCAGTAGTATCCCCGGAAACACCATATATTTT CASSIPGNTIYF TRBV19 . TRBJ1-3 .
TGTGCCAGCAGCCAAGATTTGAATAGCAATCAGCCCCAGCATTTT CASSQDLNSNQPQHF TRBV3-1/TRBV3-2 . TRBJ1-5 .
TGTGCCAGCAGCTTCGGGGGACCGTACGAGCAGTACTTC CASSFGGPYEQYF TRBV11-3 . TRBJ2-7 .
TGTGCCAGCATGTGGGACAGCCAAGTCTATGGCTACACCTTC CASMWDSQVYGYTF TRBV2 . TRBJ1-2 TRBD1
TGTGCCAGCAGGCCGACCGGACTAGCGGTCGGCAATGAGCAGTTCTTC CASRPTGLAVGNEQFF TRBV28 . TRBJ2-1 TRBD2
TGTGCCAGCAGCCAAGCAGGGAACACTGAAGCTTTCTTT CASSQAGNTEAFF TRBV3-1/TRBV3-2 . TRBJ1-1 .
TGTGCCAGCAAACTAGCGGGAGGGCCGAGGGAGCAGTTCTTC CASKLAGGPREQFF TRBV19 once TRBJ2-1 TRBD2
TGCGCCAGCAGCTCCTCAGGGACCCTCACAGATACGCAGTATTTT CASSSSGTLTDTQYF TRBV5-1 once TRBJ2-3 .
TGTGCCAGCAGCTTCGCCGGGACTAGCGGGATTTTTGAGCAGTTCTTC CASSFAGTSGIFEQFF TRBV11-2 . TRBJ2-1 TRBD2
TGTGCCAGCAGTCCCCGCACTGGCACAGATACGCAGTATTTT CASSPRTGTDTQYF TRBV11-3 . TRBJ2-3 .
TGTGCCAGCAGCTTCAATGAAAAACTGTTTTTT CASSFNEKLFF TRBV7-2 . TRBJ1-4 .
TGTGCCTGGAGTCTGGCAGGGGGCACGTATGGCTACACCTTC CAWSLAGGTYGYTF TRBV30 . TRBJ1-2 TRBD1
TGCGCCAGCAGCTCTTGGGGCACTGAAGCTTTCTTT CASSSWGTEAFF TRBV5-1 . TRBJ1-1 .
TGTGCCACCAGCAGAGATCGTGGTAGCGGAACCGGGGAGCTGTTTTTT CATSRDRGSGTGELFF TRBV15 . TRBJ2-2 .
TGTGCCAGCACCCCGGACGGGTGGGGGGGCTACACCTTC CASTPDGWGGYTF TRBV7-2 . TRBJ1-2 .
TGTGCCAGCAGCCGGGGAGGACTAGCGGGCTACAATGAGCAGTTCTTC CASSRGGLAGYNEQFF TRBV5-6 . TRBJ2-1 TRBD2
TGTGCCAGCAGCTTAGGGCTCATGAACACTGAAGCTTTCTTT CASSLGLMNTEAFF TRBV7-8 . TRBJ1-1 .
TGTGCCAGCAGCCCCGGGAGGAACACTGAAGCTTTCTTT CASSPGRNTEAFF TRBV11-2 . TRBJ1-1 .
TGTGCCAGCTCACCACTTCCGCGTGGGACTAGCACAGATACGCAGTATTTT CASSPLPRGTSTDTQYF TRBV18 . TRBJ2-3 .
TGCGCCAGCAGCTTGGGGCAGGGGGGAGATGAAAAACTGTTTTTT CASSLGQGGDEKLFF TRBV5-1 . TRBJ1-4 TRBD1